The sequence of this TCR beta chain was determined in a study of cytomegalovirus exposure and HLA in healthy donors. The PCR ran on 60 Vbeta and 13 Jbeta primers. Produced via immunoSEQ multiplex PCR; TCRdb's table is partial and in-frame only. The sample consists of about 160,000 clones, 84% of them appearing once. The CDR3 contains 15 residues. CDR1 and CDR2 from the germline V gene are SGHRS and YFSETQ. The ends were cut back, 0 bases at V and 5 bases at J, with 14 bases in the middle. On this clone: Its antigen is undetermined.

Findings and caveats of the study: There were several of the most significant clusters that appeared linked to common viral pathogens in a later analysis.

This clonotype was obtained from a man between 50 and 59 years old in good health and CMV-seropositive. Material: PBMCs. The rearrangement links TRBV5-1 to TRBJ1-1; D unresolved. The CDR3: CASSLGQTRGTEAFF. CDR3 coding DNA: TGCGCCAGCAGCTTGGGGCAGACTCGGGGAACTGAAGCTTTCTTT.